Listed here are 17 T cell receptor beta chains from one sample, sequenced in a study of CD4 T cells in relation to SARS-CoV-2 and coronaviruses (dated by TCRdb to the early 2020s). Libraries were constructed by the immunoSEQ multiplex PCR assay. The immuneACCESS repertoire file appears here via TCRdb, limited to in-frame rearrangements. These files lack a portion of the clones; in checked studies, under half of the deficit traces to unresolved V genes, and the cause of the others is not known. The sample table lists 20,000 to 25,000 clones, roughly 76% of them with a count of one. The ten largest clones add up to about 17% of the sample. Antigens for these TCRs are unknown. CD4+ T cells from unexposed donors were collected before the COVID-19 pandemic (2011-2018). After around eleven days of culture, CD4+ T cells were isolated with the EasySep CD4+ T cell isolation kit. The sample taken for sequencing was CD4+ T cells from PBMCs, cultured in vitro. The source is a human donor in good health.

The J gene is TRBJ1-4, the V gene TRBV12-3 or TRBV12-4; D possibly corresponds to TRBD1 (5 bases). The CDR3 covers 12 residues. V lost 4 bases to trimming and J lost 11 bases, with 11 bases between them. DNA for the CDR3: TGTGCCAGCAGTTCCGGGGGTTTGAAACTGTTTTTT. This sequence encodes CASSSGGLKLFF.

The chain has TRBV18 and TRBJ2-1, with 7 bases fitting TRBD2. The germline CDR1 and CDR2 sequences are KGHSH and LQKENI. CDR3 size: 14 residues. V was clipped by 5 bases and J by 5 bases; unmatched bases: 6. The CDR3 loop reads CASSTAGGNNEQFF. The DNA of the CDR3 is TGTGCCAGCTCAACCGCCGGGGGGAACAATGAGCAGTTCTTC.

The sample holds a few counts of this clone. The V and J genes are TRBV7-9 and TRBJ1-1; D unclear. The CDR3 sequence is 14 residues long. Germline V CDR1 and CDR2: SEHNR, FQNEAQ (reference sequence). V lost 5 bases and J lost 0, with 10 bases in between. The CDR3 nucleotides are TGTGCCAGCAGCCCGAGTAGTATGAACACTGAAGCTTTCTTT. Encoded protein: CASSPSSMNTEAFF.

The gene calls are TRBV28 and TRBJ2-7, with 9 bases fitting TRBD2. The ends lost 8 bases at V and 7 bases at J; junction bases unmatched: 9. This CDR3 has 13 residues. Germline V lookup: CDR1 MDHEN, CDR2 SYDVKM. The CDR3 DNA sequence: TGTGCCAGCTCGTACGTAAGCGGGGGGGAGCAGTACTTC. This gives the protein CASSYVSGGEQYF. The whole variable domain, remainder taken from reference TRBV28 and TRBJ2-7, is DVKVTQSSRYLVKRTGEKVFLECVQDMDHENMFWYRQDPGLGLRLIYFSYDVKMKEKGDIPEGYSVSREKKERFSLILESASTNQTSMYLCASSYVSGGEQYFGPGTRLTVT.

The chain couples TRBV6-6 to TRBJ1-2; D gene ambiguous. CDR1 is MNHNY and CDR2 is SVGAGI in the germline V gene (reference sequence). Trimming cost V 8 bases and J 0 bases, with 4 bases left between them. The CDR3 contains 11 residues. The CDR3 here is CASSTNYGYTF. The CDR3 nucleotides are TGTGCCAGCTCAACTAACTATGGCTACACCTTC.

CDR3 nucleotides: TGTGCCAGCAGCTTGTCTCTCAGGGTCACAGATACGCAGTATTTT. It specifies CASSLSLRVTDTQYF. V usage is TRBV5-5 and J usage is TRBJ2-3; TRBD1 might be the D (5 bases). Trimming took 1 base from V and 2 from J, leaving 11 bases between them. Germline loops: CDR1 SGHKS, CDR2 YYEKEE (reference sequence). The CDR3 has 15 residues.

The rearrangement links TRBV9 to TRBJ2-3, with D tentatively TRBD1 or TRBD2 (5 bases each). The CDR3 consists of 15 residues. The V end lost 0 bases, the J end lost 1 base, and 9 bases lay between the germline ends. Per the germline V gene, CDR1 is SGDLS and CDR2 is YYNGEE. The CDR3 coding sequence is TGTGCCAGCAGCGTAGCTACGGGACGCACAGATACGCAGTATTTT. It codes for CASSVATGRTDTQYF.

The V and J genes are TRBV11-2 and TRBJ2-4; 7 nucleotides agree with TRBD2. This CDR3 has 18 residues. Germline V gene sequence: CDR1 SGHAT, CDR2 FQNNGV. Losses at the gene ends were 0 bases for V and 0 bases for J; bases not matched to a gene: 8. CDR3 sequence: CASSLDRPGTIAKNIQYF. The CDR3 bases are TGTGCCAGCAGCTTAGATCGTCCGGGGACTATAGCCAAAAACATTCAGTACTTC.

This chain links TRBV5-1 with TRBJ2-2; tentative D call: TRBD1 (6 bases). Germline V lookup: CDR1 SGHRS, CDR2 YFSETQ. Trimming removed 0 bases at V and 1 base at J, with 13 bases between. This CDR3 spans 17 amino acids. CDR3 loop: CASSLVDLTGNTGELFF. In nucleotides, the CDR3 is TGCGCCAGCAGCTTGGTAGATCTGACAGGGAACACCGGGGAGCTGTTTTTT. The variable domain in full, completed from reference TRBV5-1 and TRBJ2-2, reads KAGVTQTPRYLIKTRGQQVTLSCSPISGHRSVSWYQQTPGQGLQFLFEYFSETQRNKGNFPGRFSGRQFSNSRSEMNVSTLELGDSALYLCASSLVDLTGNTGELFFGEGSRLTVL.

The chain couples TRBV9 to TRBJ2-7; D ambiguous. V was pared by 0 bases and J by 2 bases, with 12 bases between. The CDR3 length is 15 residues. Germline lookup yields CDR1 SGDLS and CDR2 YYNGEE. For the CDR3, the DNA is TGTGCCAGCAGCGTAGACTCAGGAGCTACCTACGAGCAGTACTTC. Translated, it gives CASSVDSGATYEQYF.

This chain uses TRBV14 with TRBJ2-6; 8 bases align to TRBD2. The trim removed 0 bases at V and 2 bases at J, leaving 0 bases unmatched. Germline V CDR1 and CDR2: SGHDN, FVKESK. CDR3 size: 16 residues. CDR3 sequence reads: CASSQDSGAGANVLTF. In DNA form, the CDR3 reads TGTGCCAGCAGCCAAGATAGCGGGGCTGGGGCCAACGTCCTGACTTTC.

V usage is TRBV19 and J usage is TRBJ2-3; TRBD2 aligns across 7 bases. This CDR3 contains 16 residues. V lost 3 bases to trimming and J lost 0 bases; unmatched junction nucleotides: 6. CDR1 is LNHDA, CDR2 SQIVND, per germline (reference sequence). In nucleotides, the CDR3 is TGTGCCAGTAGTATTGGGGGGGAGGGGAGCACAGATACGCAGTATTTT. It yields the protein CASSIGGEGSTDTQYF. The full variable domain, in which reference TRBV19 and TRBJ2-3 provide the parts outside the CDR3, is DGGITQSPKYLFRKEGQNVTLSCEQNLNHDAMYWYRQDPGQGLRLIYYSQIVNDFQKGDIAEGYSVSREKKESFPLTVTSAQKNPTAFYLCASSIGGEGSTDTQYFGPGTRLTVL.

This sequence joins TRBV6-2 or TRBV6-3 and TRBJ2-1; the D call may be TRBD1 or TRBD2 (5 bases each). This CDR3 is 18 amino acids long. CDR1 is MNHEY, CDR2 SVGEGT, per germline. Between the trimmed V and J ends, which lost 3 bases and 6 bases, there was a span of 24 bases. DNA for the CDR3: TGTGCCAGCAGTTATAGGATGGGGGATATAGCGAGGGGCAATGAGCAGTTCTTC. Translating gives CASSYRMGDIARGNEQFF.

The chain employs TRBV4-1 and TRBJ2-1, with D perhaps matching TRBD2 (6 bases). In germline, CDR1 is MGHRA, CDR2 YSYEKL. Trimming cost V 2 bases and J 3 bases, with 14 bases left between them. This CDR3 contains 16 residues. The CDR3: CASSQSLGGIYNEQFF. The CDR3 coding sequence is TGCGCCAGCAGCCAAAGCCTAGGCGGGATCTACAATGAGCAGTTCTTC.

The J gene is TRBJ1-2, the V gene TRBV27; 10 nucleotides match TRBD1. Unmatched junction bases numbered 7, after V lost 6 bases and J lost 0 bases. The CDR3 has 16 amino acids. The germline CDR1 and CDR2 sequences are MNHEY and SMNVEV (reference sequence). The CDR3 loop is CASRLTGGLTNYGYTF. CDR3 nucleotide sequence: TGTGCCAGCAGGTTGACAGGGGGCCTTACTAACTATGGCTACACCTTC.

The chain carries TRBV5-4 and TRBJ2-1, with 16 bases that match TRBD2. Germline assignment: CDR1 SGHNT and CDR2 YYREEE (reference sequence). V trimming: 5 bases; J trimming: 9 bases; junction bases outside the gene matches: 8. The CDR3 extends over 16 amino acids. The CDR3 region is CASSSGLAGGRSEQFF. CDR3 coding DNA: TGTGCCAGCAGTTCGGGACTAGCGGGAGGGCGTAGTGAGCAGTTCTTC.

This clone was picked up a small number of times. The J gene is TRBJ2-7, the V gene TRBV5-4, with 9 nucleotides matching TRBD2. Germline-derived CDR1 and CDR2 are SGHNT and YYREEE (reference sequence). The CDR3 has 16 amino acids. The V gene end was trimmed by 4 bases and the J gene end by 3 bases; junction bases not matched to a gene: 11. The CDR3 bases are TGTGCCAGCAGCAGGGCACTAGCGGGCCAGGTCTACGAGCAGTACTTC. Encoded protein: CASSRALAGQVYEQYF.